This TCR beta chain was profiled in a study of T-cell reconstitution after alpha-beta-depleted transplantation in children. Study conclusions and caveats: Reports say that about two months after transplant, the alpha-beta T cells came out of several hundred graft clones that had expanded. The origin of high day-60 TCRbeta diversity in some patients lay in surviving recipient T cells and thymic progenitors. T-cell counts and diversity at one year post-transplant came mainly from newly produced T cells.

In germline, CDR1 is SQVTM, CDR2 ANQGSEA. This CDR3 is built from 17 residues. V was pared by 7 bases and J by 3 bases, with 14 bases of the junction left unmatched. The authors prepared the TCRbeta library with unique molecular identifiers. MiXCR, applied by TCRdb to the PCR reads, yields one record per CDR3 protein. Of 700,000 to 950,000 distinct CDR3 sequences detected, approximately 15% appear once; the ten largest clones hold 5%. For this clonotype: What it recognizes is unknown.

The origin of this receptor is a male patient younger than 18 who had a stem cell transplant for acute lymphoblastic leukemia, so the T cells may come from the graft donor. This sample comprised PBMCs, mostly from graft donor cells, obtained 360 days after TCRalphabeta/CD19-depleted stem cell transplant. The chain recombines TRBV29-1 with TRBJ2-2; 10 positions agree with TRBD2. The CDR3 loop is CSALGGAGGGYTGELFF. CDR3 bases: TGCAGCGCCCTCGGGGGAGCGGGAGGGGGGTACACCGGGGAGCTGTTTTTT.